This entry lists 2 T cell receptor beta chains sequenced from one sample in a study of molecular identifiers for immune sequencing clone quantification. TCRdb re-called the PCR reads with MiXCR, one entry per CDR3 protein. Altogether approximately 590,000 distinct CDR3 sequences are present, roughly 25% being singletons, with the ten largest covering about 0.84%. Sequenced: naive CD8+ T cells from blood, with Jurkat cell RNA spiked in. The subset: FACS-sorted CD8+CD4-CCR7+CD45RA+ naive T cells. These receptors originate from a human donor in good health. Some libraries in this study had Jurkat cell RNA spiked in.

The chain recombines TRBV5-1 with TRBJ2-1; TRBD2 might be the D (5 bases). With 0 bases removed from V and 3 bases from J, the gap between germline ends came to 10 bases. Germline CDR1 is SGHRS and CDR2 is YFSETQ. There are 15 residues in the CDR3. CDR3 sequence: CASSLVEGNYNEQFF. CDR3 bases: TGCGCCAGCAGCTTGGTCGAGGGAAACTACAATGAGCAGTTCTTC.

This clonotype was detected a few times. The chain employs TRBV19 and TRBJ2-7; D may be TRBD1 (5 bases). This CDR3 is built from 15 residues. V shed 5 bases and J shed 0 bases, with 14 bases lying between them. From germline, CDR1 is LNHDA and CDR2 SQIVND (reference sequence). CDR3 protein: CASSQRVRGSYEQYF. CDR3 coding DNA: TGTGCCAGTAGTCAAAGGGTAAGGGGCTCCTACGAGCAGTACTTC.